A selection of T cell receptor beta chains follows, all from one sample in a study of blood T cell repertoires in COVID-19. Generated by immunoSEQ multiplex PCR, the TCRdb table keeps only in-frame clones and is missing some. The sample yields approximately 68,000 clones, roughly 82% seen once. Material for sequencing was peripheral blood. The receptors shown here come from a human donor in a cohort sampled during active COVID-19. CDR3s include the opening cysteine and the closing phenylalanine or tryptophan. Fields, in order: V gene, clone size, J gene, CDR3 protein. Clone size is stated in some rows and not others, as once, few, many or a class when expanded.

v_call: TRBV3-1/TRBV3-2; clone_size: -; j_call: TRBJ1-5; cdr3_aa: CASSQVLAQPQHF
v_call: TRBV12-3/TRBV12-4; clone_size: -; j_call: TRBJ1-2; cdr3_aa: CASSFPAGYGYTF
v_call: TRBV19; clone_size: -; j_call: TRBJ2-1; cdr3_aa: CASRARSRGVSEQFF
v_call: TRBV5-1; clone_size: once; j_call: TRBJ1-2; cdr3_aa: CASSSNKGEIYGYTF
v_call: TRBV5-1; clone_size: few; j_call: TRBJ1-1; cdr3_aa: CASSLAQGTGRIAFF
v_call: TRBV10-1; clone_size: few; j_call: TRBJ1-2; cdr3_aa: CASSESGYGYTF
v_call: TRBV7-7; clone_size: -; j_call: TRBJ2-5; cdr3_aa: CASSVIRGGGETQYF
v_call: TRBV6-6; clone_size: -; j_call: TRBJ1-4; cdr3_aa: CASSYLGPYEKLFF
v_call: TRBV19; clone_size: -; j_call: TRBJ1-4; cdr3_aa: CASSPGGTNEKLFF
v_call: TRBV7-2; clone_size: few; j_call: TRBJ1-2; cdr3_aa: CASRSGTVFYGYTF
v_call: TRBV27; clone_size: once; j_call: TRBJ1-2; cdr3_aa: CASSFRPGTGYDYGYTF
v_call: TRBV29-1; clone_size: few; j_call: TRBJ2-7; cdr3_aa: CSVGGSLTGEQYF
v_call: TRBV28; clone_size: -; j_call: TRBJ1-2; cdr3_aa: CASSFNPGVNGYTF
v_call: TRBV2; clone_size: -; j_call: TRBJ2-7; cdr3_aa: CASAGQVTYEQYF
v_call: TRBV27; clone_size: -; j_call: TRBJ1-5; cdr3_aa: CASSSRVDLYSNQPQHF
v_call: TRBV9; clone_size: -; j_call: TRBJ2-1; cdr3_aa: CASSGLRGGAYNEQFF
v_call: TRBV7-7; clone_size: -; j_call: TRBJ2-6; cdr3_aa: CASSDRGTGVTGANVLTF
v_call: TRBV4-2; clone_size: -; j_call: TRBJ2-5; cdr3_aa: CASSQERRGSGETQYF